The rows below give T cell receptor beta chains drawn from one sample of a study of blood T cells in healthy people across ages. From the 5' RACE reads, TCRdb called clonotypes with MiXCR, one entry per CDR3 protein. The sample contains hundreds of thousands of distinct CDR3 sequences, roughly 21% of which appear only once. Sequencing input: blood. The receptor set was obtained from a man in his sixties or seventies in good health. The CDR3 runs from the conserved cysteine through the conserved F or W. The D gene is left open where the match is weak. Where a row states a size, it is once, few, many or the class of an expanded clone; other rows omit it.

D gene	V gene	clone size	J gene	CDR3 DNA	CDR3 protein
TRBD2	TRBV7-2	.	TRBJ2-6	TGTGCCAGCAGCTTAACGGGAGGATCTGGGGCCAACGTCCTGACTTTC	CASSLTGGSGANVLTF
.	TRBV27	few	TRBJ2-5	TGTGCCAGCAGTTTGTCGAGGGGCGGAGAGACCCAGTACTTC	CASSLSRGGETQYF
.	TRBV3-1	.	TRBJ2-1	TGTGCCAGCAGCCAATCGAGCGAGCAGTTCTTC	CASSQSSEQFF
TRBD2	TRBV7-9	.	TRBJ2-4	TGTGCCAGCAGCTTAGAGGTGACTAGCGGGAGAAGCGACATTCAGTACTTC	CASSLEVTSGRSDIQYF
.	TRBV6-5	.	TRBJ1-6	TGTGCCAGCAGTTACTCGGGTGCGGGAGGTAATTCACCCCTCCACTTT	CASSYSGAGGNSPLHF
.	TRBV29-1	.	TRBJ1-1	TGCAGCGTCCACCAAATGAACACTGAAGCTTTCTTT	CSVHQMNTEAFF
.	TRBV29-1	.	TRBJ1-1	TGCAGCGGCCGGGCCCCAACCCTAAACACTGAAGCTTTCTTT	CSGRAPTLNTEAFF
TRBD2	TRBV6-1	.	TRBJ2-7	TGTGCCAGCAGACCATCCGGACTAGCGTCGACGAGCTCCTACGAGCAGTACTTC	CASRPSGLASTSSYEQYF
.	TRBV7-6	few	TRBJ2-5	TGTGCCAGCACCTCGCAAGTGGAAGAGACCCAGTACTTC	CASTSQVEETQYF
TRBD2	TRBV9	few	TRBJ2-1	TGTGCCAGCAGCGTGGAGCGGGAGTTTTACAATGAGCAGTTCTTC	CASSVEREFYNEQFF
TRBD1	TRBV27	.	TRBJ2-5	TGTGCCAGCAGTTTCCTTGGACAGGGGGCTCAAGAGACCCAGTACTTC	CASSFLGQGAQETQYF
TRBD1	TRBV25-1	.	TRBJ1-2	TGTGCCAGCAGTGAATCCAGGGGGGCTGGCTACACCTTC	CASSESRGAGYTF
TRBD2	TRBV7-9	few	TRBJ2-1	TGTGCCAGCAGCTTAGAACCGGGACTAGCTTACAATGAGCAGTTCTTC	CASSLEPGLAYNEQFF
TRBD1	TRBV19	few	TRBJ2-1	TGTGCCAGTAGAACCGACAGGGGAGGCCATGAGCAGTTCTTC	CASRTDRGGHEQFF
.	TRBV20-1	.	TRBJ2-7	TGCAGTGCTACCCATGCAGGGGGGAACGAGCAGTACTTC	CSATHAGGNEQYF
.	TRBV7-9	.	TRBJ2-3	TGTGCCAGCAGCTTAGTACTCCTAACCCAAAGCACAGATACGCAGTATTTT	CASSLVLLTQSTDTQYF
.	TRBV27	.	TRBJ1-2	TGTGCCAGCAGTGCCCTTAGTGGCTATGGCTACACCTTC	CASSALSGYGYTF
TRBD2	TRBV29-1	few	TRBJ2-3	TGCAGCTCTCGCGGGACTAGCGGGAGTCCGGATACGCAGTATTTT	CSSRGTSGSPDTQYF
TRBD2	TRBV7-2	few	TRBJ2-2	TGTGCCAGCAGCTTCCCGACTAGCGGGAGCGTCGGGGAGCTGTTTTTT	CASSFPTSGSVGELFF
TRBD1	TRBV20-1	few	TRBJ2-1	TGCAGTGCCAGTGTGCGGGACAGGGGTTACAATGAGCAGTTCTTC	CSASVRDRGYNEQFF
.	TRBV2	.	TRBJ2-4	TGTGCCAGCAGTGGTTTGGGGTCCAACATTCAGTACTTC	CASSGLGSNIQYF
TRBD1	TRBV27	.	TRBJ2-7	TGTGCCAGCAGTTTCAGTTTAGTCGGACAGGGGTCCTACGAGCAGTACTTC	CASSFSLVGQGSYEQYF
.	TRBV2	few	TRBJ1-1	TGTGCCAGCAGAGCTACTTTGGCGGGGAACACTGAAGCTTTCTTT	CASRATLAGNTEAFF
.	TRBV7-3	.	TRBJ2-5	TGTGCCAGCAGCTTAAGTACCGAAGAGACCCAGCACTTC	CASSLSTEETQHF
.	TRBV21-1	few	TRBJ2-4	TGTGCCAGCAGCGGACAGGGGTCCATAGCCAAAAACATTCAGTACTTC	CASSGQGSIAKNIQYF
.	TRBV25-1	few	TRBJ2-7	TGTGCCAGCAGTGAATCCTGGGGGAGATACGAGCAGTACTTC	CASSESWGRYEQYF
.	TRBV7-3	.	TRBJ2-2	TGTGCCAGCAGCGAGGGGGGGGTGACCGGGGAGCTGTTTTTT	CASSEGGVTGELFF
TRBD1	TRBV28	many	TRBJ1-2	TGTGCCAGCAGTGTCCCGGTGGGACAGGGGGCCGAAGGCTACACCTTC	CASSVPVGQGAEGYTF
.	TRBV7-8	.	TRBJ2-7	TGTGCCAGCAGGGAAAATTTGGACTACAACTACGAGCAGTACTTC	CASRENLDYNYEQYF
.	TRBV6-2/TRBV6-3	.	TRBJ2-1	TGTGCCAGCAGTCCCTGGAGGGGACGGTACAATGAGCAGTTCTTC	CASSPWRGRYNEQFF
.	TRBV2	few	TRBJ2-1	TGTGCCACTGCTCCTAGCACCCACGGCAATGAGCAGTTCTTC	CATAPSTHGNEQFF
TRBD1	TRBV27	few	TRBJ2-1	TGTGCCAGCAGAAATCTGGACAGGGGTGCTTACAATGAGCAGTTCTTC	CASRNLDRGAYNEQFF
.	TRBV5-1	.	TRBJ2-3	TGCGCCAGCAGCTTGAGTAGGGGTGGAACAGATACGCAGTATTTT	CASSLSRGGTDTQYF
.	TRBV7-9	.	TRBJ1-1	TGTGCCAGCACCTACGGGGGGGTGCCGAACACTGAAGCTTTCTTT	CASTYGGVPNTEAFF
.	TRBV2	.	TRBJ1-6	TGTGCCAGCAGTGTCAGGCTATCCTCACCCCTCCACTTT	CASSVRLSSPLHF
.	TRBV6-5	.	TRBJ2-4	TGTGCCAGCAGCTCTCCGGGGTTCAAAAACATTCAGTACTTC	CASSSPGFKNIQYF
TRBD1	TRBV7-9	few	TRBJ2-1	TGTGCCAGCAGCTTATCGACAGGGAGTAAGAATGAGCAGTTCTTC	CASSLSTGSKNEQFF
TRBD1	TRBV12-3/TRBV12-4	.	TRBJ2-2	TGTGCCAGCAGCCCTCCGGGACAGGTGACCGGGGAGCTGTTTTTT	CASSPPGQVTGELFF
.	TRBV20-1	many	TRBJ1-1	TGCAGTGCCCCACCAATGAACACTGAAGCTTTCTTT	CSAPPMNTEAFF
TRBD2	TRBV29-1	.	TRBJ2-3	TGCAGTGTTGAGACAGCGGGGGACTCCACAGATACGCAGTATTTT	CSVETAGDSTDTQYF
.	TRBV5-5	.	TRBJ2-1	TGTGCCAGCTTAATGGCTAGCTCCTACAATGAGCAGTTCTTC	CASLMASSYNEQFF
.	TRBV7-2	.	TRBJ1-6	TGTGCCAGCAGCCCCCGGACGGATTATAATTCACCCCTCCACTTT	CASSPRTDYNSPLHF
TRBD2	TRBV29-1	.	TRBJ2-7	TGCACCGTGAGTGGGGGGGAAAGCTACGAGCAGTACTTC	CTVSGGESYEQYF
.	TRBV12-3/TRBV12-4	.	TRBJ2-7	TGTGCCAGCAGTCCCCCTTCGAAGGGCCGAAACGGCGAGCAGTACTTC	CASSPPSKGRNGEQYF
.	TRBV3-1	.	TRBJ2-1	TGTGCCAGCAGCCGACCGGGACCAACCAACAATGAGCAGTTCTTC	CASSRPGPTNNEQFF
TRBD2	TRBV12-3/TRBV12-4	.	TRBJ2-7	TGTGCCAGCAGTCACGGACTAGCGGGATTCTACGAGCAGTACTTC	CASSHGLAGFYEQYF
.	TRBV7-9	.	TRBJ1-4	TGTGCCAGCAGCTTAGGACTAAAAGGGGAAAAACTGTTTTTT	CASSLGLKGEKLFF
TRBD2	TRBV20-1	few	TRBJ2-1	TGCAGTGCTAGAGATTTTACCAGCGGGGGGAACCGGGGTGAGCAGTTCTTC	CSARDFTSGGNRGEQFF